There are a few counts of the clone carrying this T cell receptor beta chain. Its antigen remains unidentified. This sample was included in a study of a mutant IDH1 vaccine in newly diagnosed glioma. The time point here: week 47, end of study. Alongside topical imiquimod, each dose of vaccine comprised 300 ug of mutant IDH1 20-mer peptide. V lost 1 base, J lost 4 bases, and 1 base stayed unmatched. The CDR3 extends over 14 amino acids. Germline V gene data show CDR1 as SQVTM and CDR2 as ANQGSEA. The assay was immunoSEQ multiplex PCR, and TCRdb's table has in-frame clones only and misses some. Of tens of thousands of clones listed, approximately 71% were seen once; the top ten hold 5.3%.

The sequencing here drew on PBMCs, taken from a glioma patient whose treatment included an IDH1 peptide vaccine. The sequence derives from a man aged 45-65 years with glioma. J is TRBJ1-4 and V is TRBV29-1; 9 bases fit TRBD1. CDR3: CSVEGTGDNEKLFF. CDR3 DNA: TGCAGCGTTGAAGGGACAGGGGATAATGAAAAACTGTTTTTT. The entire variable domain, with the rest obtained from reference TRBV29-1 and TRBJ1-4, is as follows: SAVISQKPSRDICQRGTSLTIQCQVDSQVTMMFWYRQQPGQSLTLIATANQGSEATYESGFVIDKFPISRPNLTFSTLTVSNMSPEDSSIYLCSVEGTGDNEKLFFGSGTQLSVL.